Below, 3 T cell receptor beta chains from the same sample are listed, as sequenced in a study of response to subunit inactivated influenza vaccine. TCRdb re-derived calls from the RT-PCR reads in MiXCR, one entry per CDR3 protein. Found here are hundreds of thousands of distinct CDR3 sequences, around 20% of them singletons; the top ten hold approximately 11%. The sample here was PBMCs from blood, taken less than 6 days after vaccination. The receptor set was obtained from a man in his forties or fifties who received an inactivated influenza vaccine.

This clonotype was counted at least ten times. The chain employs TRBV29-1 and TRBJ2-4, with 9 nucleotides matching TRBD1. Germline V gene lookup returns CDR1 SQVTM and CDR2 ANQGSEA. The J segment lost 1 base and the V segment lost 6 bases, leaving 4 bases of the junction unmatched. This CDR3 comprises 14 residues. DNA for the CDR3: TGCAGCGTCCGGGACAGGGCGGCCAAAAACATTCAGTACTTC. As protein: CSVRDRAAKNIQYF.

This clonotype was seen ten or more times. V is TRBV12-3 or TRBV12-4 and J is TRBJ2-7; 8 nucleotides match TRBD1. The CDR3 is made up of 14 amino acids. Trimming cost V 6 bases and J 1 base; bases outside gene matches: 5. DNA for the CDR3: TGTGCCAGCAGGATTGGACAGGGATCCTACGAGCAGTACTTC. This gives the protein CASRIGQGSYEQYF.

The chain couples TRBV12-3 or TRBV12-4 to TRBJ1-4; 7 nucleotides line up with TRBD1. With 2 bases clipped from V and 3 bases from J, the junction kept 3 bases outside the gene matches. The CDR3 consists of 15 residues. The chain's CDR3 is CASSLRGPANEKLFF. The CDR3 DNA follows: TGTGCCAGCAGTTTAAGGGGGCCGGCTAATGAAAAACTGTTTTTT.